This is a list of T cell receptor beta chains from one sample in a study of cytomegalovirus exposure and HLA in healthy donors. Produced via immunoSEQ multiplex PCR; TCRdb's table is partial and in-frame only. The table shows more than 130,000 clones, with around three quarters occurring only once. Sequencing was done on a sample of PBMCs. The receptors shown here come from a man aged 25-45 years in good health and CMV-seronegative. Each CDR3 is given with its conserved first and last residue. Each record gives: J gene, clone size, V gene, D gene, CDR3 DNA, CDR3 protein. D genes are given only for firm matches. Clone sizes are given selectively: once, few, many, or a class where the clone is expanded.

>TRBJ2-5|NA|TRBV7-6|NA
TGTGCCAGCAGCGCGGGGGAGACCCAGTACTTC
CASSAGETQYF
>TRBJ2-1|NA|TRBV28|TRBD1
TGTGCCAGCAGTCTGACAGGGCAGCAGTTCTTC
CASSLTGQQFF
>TRBJ1-1|few|TRBV7-9|NA
TGTGCCAGCAGCTCATTGGGACACCTGAACACTGAAGCTTTCTTT
CASSSLGHLNTEAFF
>TRBJ1-6|NA|TRBV7-9|NA
TGTGCCAGCAGCTTAGTGGGCTCGACCCCGATGTCACCCCTCCACTTT
CASSLVGSTPMSPLHF
>TRBJ2-3|NA|TRBV25-1|NA
TGTGCCAGCAGTGAATATATCGGGGGACCCAGCACAGATACGCAGTATTTT
CASSEYIGGPSTDTQYF
>TRBJ2-1|NA|TRBV18|TRBD1
TGTGCCAGCTCACCGAGACAGGGAAACCCCTTTAATGAGCAGTTCTTC
CASSPRQGNPFNEQFF
>TRBJ2-7|NA|TRBV28|TRBD1
TGTGCCAGCAGTCCCCGCCAGGGGGTTACCTACGAGCAGTACTTC
CASSPRQGVTYEQYF
>TRBJ1-1|NA|TRBV19|NA
TGTGCCAGTCAGGACAGAATTATGAACACTGAAGCTTTCTTT
CASQDRIMNTEAFF
>TRBJ1-5|NA|TRBV7-2|NA
TGTGCCAGCAGCCCCGACAGAACGTATCAGCCCCAGCATTTT
CASSPDRTYQPQHF
>TRBJ1-2|NA|TRBV2|NA
TGTGCCAGCAGTGAAGCGGGGCACGGTAGCTATGGCTACACCTTC
CASSEAGHGSYGYTF
>TRBJ2-2|NA|TRBV5-5|NA
TGTGCCAGCAGCCATGGAGGGGGCGCGAGTCCCGGGGAGCTGTTTTTT
CASSHGGGASPGELFF